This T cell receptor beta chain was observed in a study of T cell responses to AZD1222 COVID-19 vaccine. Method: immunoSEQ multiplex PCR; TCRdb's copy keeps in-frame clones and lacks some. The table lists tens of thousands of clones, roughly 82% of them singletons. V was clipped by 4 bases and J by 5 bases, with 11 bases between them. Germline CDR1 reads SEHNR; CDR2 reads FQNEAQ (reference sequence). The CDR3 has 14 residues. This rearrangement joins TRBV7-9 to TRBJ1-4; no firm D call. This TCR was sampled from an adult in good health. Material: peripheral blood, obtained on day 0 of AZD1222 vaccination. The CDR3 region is CASSYGRWNEKLFF. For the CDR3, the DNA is TGTGCCAGCAGCTACGGGAGATGGAATGAAAAACTGTTTTTT.